The clone carrying this TCR beta chain was recorded many times. The source of the sample is a study of CD8 T cells in ankylosing spondylitis. This CDR3 spans 14 amino acids. Trimming took 6 bases from V and 6 from J; bases not matched to a gene: 8. From germline, CDR1 is SGHTA and CDR2 FQGNSA. The TCR beta libraries were generated through quantitative 5'-RACE incorporating molecular barcodes. TCRdb fed the 5' RACE reads into MiXCR, producing one record per CDR3 protein. Altogether approximately 240,000 distinct CDR3 sequences are present, over 9.5% being singletons, with the ten largest covering 2.6%.

The sequencing input was blood, either unsorted or a sorted T cell fraction (not recorded which). V and J are TRBV7-2 and TRBJ2-1; 7 bases agree with TRBD2. This receptor was taken from a male donor with ankylosing spondylitis or in good health (not recorded which). The CDR3 coding sequence is TGTGCCAGCAGTAAACTAGCGATGTCCAATGAGCAGTTCTTC. Amino acid sequence: CASSKLAMSNEQFF.